This passage covers 27 T cell receptor beta chains from one sample sequenced in a study of blood T cell repertoires in COVID-19. Generated by immunoSEQ multiplex PCR, the TCRdb table keeps only in-frame clones and is missing some. The repertoire holds 200,000 or so clones, with 85% to 90% as singletons. The sequenced sample consisted of peripheral blood. The receptors originated from a man aged 30-40 years with COVID-19, enrolled during active disease.

The chain carries TRBV11-2 and TRBJ1-1; D may be TRBD1 (5 bases). The CDR3 has 16 residues. In germline, CDR1 is SGHAT, CDR2 FQNNGV. V dropped 4 bases and J dropped 2 bases, with 17 bases sitting between them. DNA of the CDR3: TGTGCCAGCAGCTCCCATCAGGGAAGCTCAAACACTGAAGCTTTCTTT. Its translation: CASSSHQGSSNTEAFF.

This sequence joins TRBV28 and TRBJ1-4, with 9 bases that match TRBD1. V was clipped by 4 bases and J by 7 bases; unmatched bases: 13. This CDR3 contains 17 residues. Germline CDR1 and CDR2: MDHEN and SYDVKM. The CDR3 coding sequence is TGTGCCAGCAGTTCCTCCATCGACAGGGGGGGAGCTGAAAAACTGTTTTTT. Amino acid sequence: CASSSSIDRGGAEKLFF.

This chain connects TRBV7-9 to TRBJ2-2; D is uncertain. CDR3 length: 15 residues. The V end lost 1 base, the J end lost 0 bases, and 6 bases lay between the germline ends. Germline V CDR1 and CDR2: SEHNR, FQNEAQ (reference sequence). The CDR3 region has the DNA TGTGCCAGCAGCTTAGTTCGAGCGAACACCGGGGAGCTGTTTTTT. Amino acid sequence: CASSLVRANTGELFF.

The CDR3 DNA sequence: TGTGCCAGCAGCTTAGGACAGGGGTACTCCTACAATGAGCAGTTCTTC. Translation gives CASSLGQGYSYNEQFF. The chain has TRBV11-3 and TRBJ2-1; TRBD1 matches 8 bases. V lost 1 base and J lost 0; bases outside the gene matches: 2. The germline V gene has CDR1 SGHNT and CDR2 YENEEA. The CDR3 consists of 16 residues. Full variable domain (rest looked up from reference TRBV11-3 and TRBJ2-1): EAGVVQSPRYKIIEKKQPVAFWCNPISGHNTLYWYLQNLGQGPELLIRYENEEAVDDSQLPKDRFSAERLKGVDSTLKIQPAELGDSAVYLCASSLGQGYSYNEQFFGPGTRLTVL.

The V gene is TRBV12-3 or TRBV12-4, the J gene TRBJ2-7; 7 bases align to TRBD2. The CDR3 has 13 amino acids. The V gene end was trimmed by 0 bases and the J gene end by 8 bases; junction bases not matched to a gene: 4. CDR3 protein: CASSLAGTIKQYF. As DNA, the CDR3 is TGTGCCAGCAGTTTAGCGGGGACTATCAAGCAGTACTTC.

The chain recombines TRBV10-3 with TRBJ1-1; 9 bases agree with TRBD1. This CDR3 spans 14 amino acids. Trimming removed 5 bases from V and 2 bases from J; junction bases left unmatched: 3. Germline V gives CDR1 ENHRY, CDR2 SYGVKD. The CDR3 DNA is TGTGCCATCAGTATGGACAGGGGCAACACTGAAGCTTTCTTT. Protein product: CAISMDRGNTEAFF.

The chain links TRBV7-3 to TRBJ1-1; tentatively, D is TRBD1 (6 bases). V lost 5 bases and J 1 base, leaving 14 bases between the germline ends. This CDR3 is 15 amino acids long. The V gene's germline CDR1 is SGHTA and CDR2 FQGTGA. The CDR3 coding sequence is TGTGCCAGCAGCCCCCTGGGGGCAAGGAACACTGAAGCTTTCTTT. Amino acid sequence: CASSPLGARNTEAFF. Variable domain in full (rest from reference TRBV7-3 and TRBJ1-1): GAGVSQTPSNKVTEKGKYVELRCDPISGHTALYWYRQSLGQGPEFLIYFQGTGAADDSGLPNDRFFAVRPEGSVSTLKIQRTERGDSAVYLCASSPLGARNTEAFFGQGTRLTVV.

The chain carries TRBV3-1 (or the pseudogene TRBV3-2) and TRBJ2-5; D is possibly TRBD1 (5 bases). The germline V gene encodes CDR1 LGHDT and CDR2 YNNKEL (reference sequence). Trimming left V 1 base short and J 5 bases short, with 14 bases between. This CDR3 contains 15 residues. DNA for the CDR3: TGTGCCAGCAGCCAAGGGCCAGGGATGAGGGAGACCCAGTACTTC. Protein product: CASSQGPGMRETQYF.

With respect to this clone: This CDR3 is also generated by other DNA sequences in the sample. The V and J genes are TRBV27 and TRBJ1-2, with TRBD1 identical over 9 bases. V shed 6 bases and J 8 bases; nucleotides not matched to a gene: 7. Germline CDR1 reads MNHEY; CDR2 reads SMNVEV (reference sequence). The CDR3 has 13 amino acids. CDR3 sequence reads: CASSSRDRDGYTF. The CDR3 bases are TGTGCCAGCAGCTCCCGGGACAGGGACGGCTACACCTTC.

The chain joins TRBV5-1 to TRBJ1-4; 9 nucleotides align to TRBD1. The germline gives CDR1 SGHRS, CDR2 YFSETQ. The CDR3 runs to 16 residues. V trimming: 4 bases; J trimming: 6 bases; junction bases outside the gene matches: 10. The CDR3: CASSVDAGQGYEKLFF. The DNA of the CDR3 is TGCGCCAGCAGCGTTGACGCGGGACAGGGTTATGAAAAACTGTTTTTT.

The rearrangement uses TRBV5-1 and TRBJ1-2; TRBD1 matches at 8 bases. J lost 5 bases, V lost 4 bases, and 10 bases had no gene match. The germline V gene encodes CDR1 SGHRS and CDR2 YFSETQ. CDR3 length: 15 residues. CDR3 in amino acids: CASSQPGGANYGYTF. The DNA of the CDR3 is TGCGCCAGCAGCCAACCAGGGGGCGCGAATTATGGCTACACCTTC.

The chain combines TRBV27 with TRBJ2-3, with a weak D call TRBD2 (6 bases). Trimming left V 7 bases short and J 7 bases short, with 15 bases between. This CDR3 is built from 13 residues. The germline gives CDR1 MNHEY, CDR2 SMNVEV (reference sequence). Written as DNA, the CDR3 is TGTGCCAGCAACTATAATGGGGGGTATACGCAGTATTTT. As protein: CASNYNGGYTQYF.

The rearrangement joins TRBV30 to TRBJ2-7; TRBD1 might be the D (6 bases). V dropped 8 bases and J dropped 2 bases, with 13 bases sitting between them. From germline, CDR1 is GTSNPN and CDR2 SVGIG (reference sequence). The CDR3 sequence is 12 residues long. As DNA, the CDR3 is TGTGCCGGAGCCCGGGACACCTACGAGCAGTACTTC. Its translation is CAGARDTYEQYF.

The chain couples TRBV7-2 to TRBJ1-5; D uncertain. The V gene's germline CDR1 is SGHTA and CDR2 FQGNSA. The V end lost 3 bases, the J end lost 0 bases, and 9 bases lay between the germline ends. The CDR3 is 15 amino acids. CDR3 DNA sequence: TGTGCCAGCAGCTTGGGTGGGAGTAGCAATCAGCCCCAGCATTTT. It codes for CASSLGGSSNQPQHF.

The CDR3 loop reads CAWSRLAAYNEQFF. For the CDR3, the DNA is TGTGCCTGGAGTAGGCTAGCGGCCTACAATGAGCAGTTCTTC. V is TRBV30 and J is TRBJ2-1; 7 bases align to TRBD2. The germline gives CDR1 GTSNPN, CDR2 SVGIG (reference sequence). After removal of 2 bases from V and 2 bases from J, the junction contained 3 bases not matched to a gene. The CDR3 loop spans 14 amino acids.

The J gene is TRBJ1-2, the V gene TRBV7-2; D not resolved. Germline V gives CDR1 SGHTA, CDR2 FQGNSA. V was trimmed by 2 bases and J by 7 bases, leaving 17 bases between them. This CDR3 has 15 residues. CDR3 region: CASSLSGPIPAGYTF. As DNA, the CDR3 is TGTGCCAGCAGCTTAAGCGGGCCGATCCCTGCTGGCTACACCTTC.

V gene TRBV5-1 combines with J gene TRBJ2-1, with 8 positions matching TRBD2. The V and J ends lost 2 bases and 9 bases, in that order; junction bases with no gene match: 1. In germline, CDR1 is SGHRS, CDR2 YFSETQ. The CDR3 totals 12 residues. CDR3: CASSFREGEQFF. CDR3 nucleotide sequence: TGCGCCAGCAGCTTCCGGGAGGGTGAGCAGTTCTTC.

This chain joins TRBV6-5 and TRBJ1-1; TRBD1 is a possible D gene (5 bases). V lost 8 bases and J lost 2, with 12 bases in between. The CDR3 is 13 amino acids. The germline CDR1 and CDR2 sequences are MNHEY and SVGAGI. CDR3 sequence (DNA): TGTGCCAGCTTAGTCCAGGGCAACACTGAAGCTTTCTTT. The encoded protein is CASLVQGNTEAFF.

A note on this clone: Other nucleotide sequences in the sample specify the same CDR3. This chain links TRBV7-2 with TRBJ2-3; maybe TRBD1 (5 bases). Germline CDR1 is SGHTA and CDR2 is FQGNSA. With 3 bases removed from V and 4 bases from J, the gap between germline ends came to 8 bases. CDR3 length equals 13 residues. Here the CDR3 reads CASSFRDSDTQYF. The CDR3 nucleotides are TGTGCCAGCAGCTTCAGGGATTCAGATACGCAGTATTTT.

This clone came up once. The rearrangement uses TRBV11-3 and TRBJ1-5, with TRBD1 matching 9 bases. This CDR3 region has 13 residues. Germline-derived CDR1 and CDR2 are SGHNT and YENEEA. V shed 5 bases and J 9 bases; nucleotides not matched to a gene: 5. CDR3 bases: TGTGCCAGCAGCGAAGGGACAGGGTGGCCCCAGCATTTT. The encoded protein is CASSEGTGWPQHF.

V and J are TRBV2 and TRBJ2-5, with 13 bases lining up with TRBD2. CDR1 is SNHLY, CDR2 FYNNEI, per germline. The CDR3 is 17 amino acids. J was trimmed by 5 bases and V by 8 bases; bases with no gene match: 14. In DNA, the CDR3 is TGTGCCAGCGCTGAACTAGCGGGGGGGCTCCGGTCGGAGACCCAGTACTTC. It codes for CASAELAGGLRSETQYF.

J is TRBJ2-5 and V is TRBV30; weak D call: TRBD2 (7 bases). Germline lookup yields CDR1 GTSNPN and CDR2 SVGIG (reference sequence). This CDR3 comprises 14 residues. V dropped 2 bases and J dropped 5 bases, with 15 bases sitting between them. CDR3: CAWSRGTTGETQYF. DNA for the CDR3: TGTGCCTGGAGTAGGGGGACTACTGGGGAGACCCAGTACTTC.

This chain joins TRBV7-9 and TRBJ1-1; D unresolved. This CDR3 contains 12 residues. Germline CDR1 SEHNR, CDR2 FQNEAQ (reference sequence). With 8 bases removed from V and 5 bases from J, the gap between germline ends came to 12 bases. CDR3 sequence: CASGWRETEAFF. CDR3 bases: TGTGCCAGCGGCTGGAGGGAAACTGAAGCTTTCTTT.

This chain uses TRBV19 with TRBJ1-2; 9 bases align to TRBD1. V gave up 5 bases and J gave up 5 bases; unmatched junction bases: 9. CDR1 and CDR2 from the germline V gene are LNHDA and SQIVND (reference sequence). This CDR3 contains 15 residues. The CDR3 sequence: CASSPTGGADYGYTF. CDR3 sequence (DNA): TGTGCCAGTAGTCCTACAGGGGGCGCGGATTATGGCTACACCTTC.

The genes are TRBV5-4 and TRBJ1-1; D may be TRBD1 (6 bases). Trimming pared 4 bases from V and 5 bases from J, leaving 15 bases between. The CDR3 spans 14 residues. Germline CDR1 is SGHNT and CDR2 is YYREEE (reference sequence). CDR3 DNA: TGTGCCAGCAGCCGGGGGGGGCTGTCGACTGAAGCTTTCTTT. Amino acid sequence: CASSRGGLSTEAFF.

The chain combines TRBV3-1 (or the pseudogene TRBV3-2) with TRBJ2-1, with D tentatively TRBD2 (5 bases). V lost 0 bases and J 9 bases, leaving 9 bases between the germline ends. The V gene's germline CDR1 is LGHDT and CDR2 YNNKEL (reference sequence). The CDR3 sequence is 13 residues long. CDR3 sequence reads: CASSQDPGIEQFF. The CDR3 nucleotides read TGTGCCAGCAGCCAAGACCCGGGGATTGAGCAGTTCTTC.

This chain joins TRBV6-5 and TRBJ2-7, with D tentatively TRBD2 (7 bases). The germline CDR1 and CDR2 sequences are MNHEY and SVGAGI. The V end was cut by 7 bases, the J end by 7 bases, with 23 bases between. This CDR3 is built from 15 residues. As DNA, the CDR3 is TGTGCCAGCAATCCCAGGGCGGGGGCCCTTGAAGAGCAGTACTTC. It translates to CASNPRAGALEEQYF.